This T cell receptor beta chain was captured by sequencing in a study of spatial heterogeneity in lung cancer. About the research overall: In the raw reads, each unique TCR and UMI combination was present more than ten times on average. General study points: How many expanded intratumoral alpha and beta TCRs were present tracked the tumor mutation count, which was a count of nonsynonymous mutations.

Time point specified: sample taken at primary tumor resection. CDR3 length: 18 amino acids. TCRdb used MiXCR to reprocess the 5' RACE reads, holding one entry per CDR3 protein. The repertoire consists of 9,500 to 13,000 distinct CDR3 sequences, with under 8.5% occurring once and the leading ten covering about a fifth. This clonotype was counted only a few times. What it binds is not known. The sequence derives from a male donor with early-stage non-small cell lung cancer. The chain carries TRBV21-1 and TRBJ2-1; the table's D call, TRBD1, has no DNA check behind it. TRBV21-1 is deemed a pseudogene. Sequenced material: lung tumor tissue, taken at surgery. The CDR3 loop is CASPRGDSEGPGYNEQFF. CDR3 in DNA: TGTGCCAGCCCCCGGGGTGATAGCGAAGGACCTGGATATAATGAGCAGTTCTTC.